The rows below give T cell receptor beta chains drawn from one sample of a study of cytomegalovirus exposure and HLA in healthy donors. TCRdb keeps only in-frame clones here, not all; method: immunoSEQ multiplex PCR. The sample has 90,000 to 150,000 clones, around two thirds seen once; the top ten hold around 2%. What was sequenced was PBMCs. These receptors all stem from a human donor in good health. CDR3s include the opening cysteine and the closing phenylalanine or tryptophan. D genes are given only for firm matches. The listing skips clone size in some rows; elsewhere it reads once, few, many or a size class.

clone_size	v_call	d_call	j_call	cdr3_aa	cdr3_nt
few	TRBV30	-	TRBJ2-1	CAWSVRYNEQFF	TGTGCCTGGAGTGTACGGTACAATGAGCAGTTCTTC
-	TRBV30	-	TRBJ2-7	CAWSVGQPGEQYF	TGTGCCTGGAGTGTAGGGCAGCCAGGGGAGCAGTACTTC
-	TRBV19	-	TRBJ1-4	CASSIFSGNEKLFF	TGTGCCAGTAGTATTTTCAGCGGGAATGAAAAACTGTTTTTT
few	TRBV6-1	TRBD1	TRBJ2-3	CASSGTGLGHTQYF	TGTGCCAGCAGTGGGACAGGGCTCGGTCATACGCAGTATTTT
-	TRBV28	-	TRBJ1-5	CASRTQGGQPQHF	TGTGCCAGCAGAACCCAGGGAGGTCAGCCCCAGCATTTT
few	TRBV2	TRBD2	TRBJ2-1	CASRLLAGSFNEQFF	TGTGCCAGCAGACTACTAGCGGGATCCTTCAATGAGCAGTTCTTC
-	TRBV27	TRBD2	TRBJ2-5	CASKAGTLETQYF	TGTGCCAGCAAAGCGGGGACTTTGGAGACCCAGTACTTC
-	TRBV19	TRBD1	TRBJ2-2	CASSTRTGGAGTGELFF	TGTGCCAGTAGTACCAGGACAGGGGGCGCGGGAACCGGGGAGCTGTTTTTT
-	TRBV6-1	-	TRBJ2-6	CASSLGRVGANVLTF	TGTGCCAGCAGCCTTGGCAGGGTTGGGGCCAACGTCCTGACTTTC
few	TRBV7-9	TRBD2	TRBJ2-3	CASRTTGEGDTQYF	TGTGCCAGCAGGACAACGGGGGAGGGAGATACGCAGTATTTT
-	TRBV30	TRBD1	TRBJ1-2	CAWSETGLGYGYTF	TGTGCCTGGAGCGAGACAGGGTTGGGCTATGGCTACACCTTC
-	TRBV5-6	-	TRBJ1-6	CASSLATGLNSPLHF	TGTGCCAGCAGCTTGGCCACAGGGTTGAATTCACCCCTCCACTTT
-	TRBV7-2	-	TRBJ2-3	CASSPVGTKSTDTQYF	TGTGCCAGCAGCCCCGTAGGGACAAAGAGCACAGATACGCAGTATTTT
-	TRBV5-1	TRBD2	TRBJ2-3	CASSSPSGGAFTDTQYF	TGCGCCAGCAGCTCCCCTAGCGGGGGGGCTTTCACAGATACGCAGTATTTT
-	TRBV5-1	TRBD1	TRBJ1-1	CASSPEDRGIRAFF	TGCGCCAGCAGCCCGGAGGACAGGGGAATAAGAGCTTTCTTT
-	TRBV7-8	TRBD2	TRBJ2-4	CASSLVLSGGTKNIQYF	TGTGCCAGCAGCTTGGTCCTGAGCGGGGGGACCAAAAACATTCAGTACTTC
-	TRBV11-2	-	TRBJ1-1	CASSPRVSALNTEAFF	TGTGCCAGCAGCCCCAGAGTGAGCGCTCTGAACACTGAAGCTTTCTTT
-	TRBV27	-	TRBJ1-2	CASSSQWTEKGYTF	TGTGCCAGCAGTTCCCAATGGACAGAGAAAGGCTACACCTTC
-	TRBV5-8	TRBD1	TRBJ2-1	CASSLTGQGLNEQFF	TGTGCCAGCAGCTTGACGGGACAGGGATTGAATGAGCAGTTCTTC
-	TRBV28	TRBD1	TRBJ1-3	CASSSRTGGWSGNTIYF	TGTGCCAGCAGTTCACGGACAGGGGGCTGGTCCGGAAACACCATATATTTT
-	TRBV30	-	TRBJ1-5	CAWSSTGQNQPQHF	TGTGCCTGGAGTTCCACAGGGCAGAATCAGCCCCAGCATTTT
-	TRBV30	-	TRBJ1-3	CAWSVRNTIYF	TGTGCCTGGAGTGTCAGAAACACCATATATTTT
-	TRBV19	-	TRBJ1-1	CASSIRFGVTEAFF	TGTGCCAGTAGTATCCGCTTCGGGGTCACTGAAGCTTTCTTT
-	TRBV27	-	TRBJ2-7	CASSFAGGSNEQYF	TGTGCCAGCAGTTTCGCCGGGGGTTCCAACGAGCAGTACTTC
-	TRBV7-9	-	TRBJ1-1	CASSLARGVGGTEAFF	TGTGCCAGCAGCTTAGCCCGGGGGGTGGGAGGCACTGAAGCTTTCTTT
few	TRBV4-3	-	TRBJ1-1	CASSLSTANTEAFF	TGCGCCAGCAGCCTCTCGACAGCCAACACTGAAGCTTTCTTT
-	TRBV30	TRBD1	TRBJ1-6	CAWGRRGGTYNSPLHF	TGTGCCTGGGGCCGACGAGGGGGCACCTATAATTCACCCCTCCACTTT
-	TRBV7-6	TRBD1	TRBJ1-2	CASSRSGQGADGYTF	TGTGCCAGTTCCCGTTCGGGACAGGGGGCGGATGGCTACACCTTC
once	TRBV23-1	TRBD1	TRBJ1-5	CASSGQGGQPQHF	TGCGCCAGCAGTGGACAGGGGGGACAGCCCCAGCATTTT
few	TRBV4-3	-	TRBJ1-4	CASSHRGLGEKLFF	TGCGCCAGCAGCCACAGGGGATTGGGTGAAAAACTGTTTTTT
-	TRBV27	TRBD1	TRBJ2-5	CASTQDRDGTQYF	TGTGCCAGCACCCAGGACAGGGATGGGACCCAGTACTTC
many	TRBV4-2	-	TRBJ1-2	CASSQDGALGYGYTF	TGTGCCAGCAGCCAAGATGGGGCCTTGGGCTATGGCTACACCTTC
-	TRBV11-2	-	TRBJ2-5	CASSLGAETQYF	TGTGCCAGCAGCTTAGGGGCGGAGACCCAGTACTTC
-	TRBV5-1	TRBD1	TRBJ1-1	CASSPGQGIGPEAFF	TGCGCCAGCAGTCCGGGACAGGGGATCGGGCCTGAAGCTTTCTTT
-	TRBV5-1	-	TRBJ2-7	CASSSLVGDEQYF	TGCGCCAGCAGCTCCCTTGTGGGAGACGAGCAGTACTTC
-	TRBV28	-	TRBJ1-1	CASSFPRGAMNTEAFF	TGTGCCAGCAGTTTCCCCCGTGGGGCCATGAACACTGAAGCTTTCTTT
-	TRBV20-1	TRBD2	TRBJ2-1	CSAGLAWEQFF	TGCAGTGCTGGACTAGCGTGGGAGCAGTTCTTC
-	TRBV7-9	-	TRBJ1-2	CASSLETGGYTF	TGTGCCAGCAGCTTAGAGACAGGTGGCTACACCTTC
once	TRBV30	TRBD1	TRBJ2-7	CAWRHTGGYEQYF	TGTGCCTGGAGACATACAGGGGGCTACGAGCAGTACTTC
few	TRBV6-1	-	TRBJ2-7	CASSEAGAEYEQYF	TGTGCCAGCAGTGAAGCAGGGGCAGAGTACGAGCAGTACTTC
-	TRBV9	-	TRBJ2-7	CASSVDQGTDYEQYF	TGTGCCAGCAGCGTAGATCAGGGAACCGACTACGAGCAGTACTTC
-	TRBV4-2	-	TRBJ1-4	CASSHSGETNEKLFF	TGTGCCAGCAGCCACTCAGGGGAAACTAATGAAAAACTGTTTTTT
-	TRBV7-9	TRBD1	TRBJ1-6	CASSLGQGTSPLHF	TGTGCCAGCAGCTTGGGACAGGGAACTTCACCCCTCCACTTT
many	TRBV6-5	-	TRBJ2-7	CASSYRQNYEQYF	TGTGCCAGCAGTTACAGACAGAACTACGAGCAGTACTTC
-	TRBV5-1	TRBD2	TRBJ2-1	CASSSPGQGLAGNEQFF	TGCGCCAGCAGCTCCCCAGGGCAGGGACTAGCGGGCAATGAGCAGTTCTTC
-	TRBV4-3	-	TRBJ2-5	CASSQERQQEETQYF	TGCGCCAGCAGCCAAGAACGACAGCAAGAAGAGACCCAGTACTTC
-	TRBV18	TRBD2	TRBJ2-1	CASSPTSGGRGGEQFF	TGTGCCAGCTCACCAACTTCGGGCGGGAGGGGAGGTGAGCAGTTCTTC
-	TRBV2	-	TRBJ2-5	CATLGRGLYQETQYF	TGTGCCACCCTAGGCAGGGGTCTGTACCAAGAGACCCAGTACTTC
-	TRBV19	-	TRBJ1-1	CASSGQILRAEAFF	TGTGCCAGTAGTGGACAGATATTGAGGGCTGAAGCTTTCTTT
-	TRBV7-9	TRBD2	TRBJ2-1	CASSLVKGGRGGATEQFF	TGTGCCAGCAGCTTAGTAAAGGGAGGACGGGGGGGTGCAACTGAGCAGTTCTTC
-	TRBV11-3	-	TRBJ2-7	CASSLGGLLNEQYF	TGTGCCAGCAGCCTCGGAGGGTTGTTGAACGAGCAGTACTTC
-	TRBV4-2	-	TRBJ2-5	CASSQDSQETQYF	TGTGCCAGCAGCCAAGATAGCCAAGAGACCCAGTACTTC
few	TRBV4-1	-	TRBJ1-2	CASSQDNTGTFYGYTF	TGCGCCAGCAGCCAAGATAATACAGGAACCTTCTATGGCTACACCTTC
-	TRBV15	-	TRBJ2-5	CATSRGGAETQYF	TGTGCCACCAGCAGAGGGGGAGCAGAGACCCAGTACTTC
-	TRBV7-7	-	TRBJ2-1	CASSPSAGRYEQFF	TGTGCTAGCAGCCCTAGCGCAGGGAGGTATGAGCAGTTCTTC